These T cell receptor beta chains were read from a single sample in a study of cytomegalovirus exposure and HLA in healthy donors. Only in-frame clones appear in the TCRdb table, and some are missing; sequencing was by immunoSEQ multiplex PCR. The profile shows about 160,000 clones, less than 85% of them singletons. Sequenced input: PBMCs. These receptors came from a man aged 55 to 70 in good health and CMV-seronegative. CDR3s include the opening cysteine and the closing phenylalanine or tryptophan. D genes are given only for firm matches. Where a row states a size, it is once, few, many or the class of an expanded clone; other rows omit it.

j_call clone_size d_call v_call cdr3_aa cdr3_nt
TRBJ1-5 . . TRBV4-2 CASSQVWGESNQPQHF TGTGCCAGCAGCCAAGTATGGGGGGAAAGCAATCAGCCCCAGCATTTT
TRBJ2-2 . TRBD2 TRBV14 CASSPRTSSGELFF TGTGCCAGCAGCCCCCGGACTAGCAGCGGGGAGCTGTTTTTT
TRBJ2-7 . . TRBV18 CASSIGQSSYEQYF TGTGCCAGCTCTATCGGACAGAGCTCCTACGAGCAGTACTTC
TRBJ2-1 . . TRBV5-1 CASSHGLALYNEQFF TGCGCCAGCAGCCACGGACTCGCCCTCTACAATGAGCAGTTCTTC
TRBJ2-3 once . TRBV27 CASSSAPPDTQYF TGTGCCAGCAGTTCAGCGCCGCCAGATACGCAGTATTTT
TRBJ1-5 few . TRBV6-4 CASSGMAGDSNQPQHF TGTGCCAGCAGCGGAATGGCGGGGGACAGCAATCAGCCCCAGCATTTT
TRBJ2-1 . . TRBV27 CASSPSSIRVHNEQFF TGTGCCAGCAGTCCGTCCTCCATCAGGGTCCACAATGAGCAGTTCTTC
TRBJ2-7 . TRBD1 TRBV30 CAWNIAGTGAYEQYF TGTGCCTGGAACATTGCCGGGACAGGGGCCTACGAGCAGTACTTC
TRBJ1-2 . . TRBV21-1 CASRGREGYGYTF TGTGCCAGCAGAGGACGGGAGGGGTATGGCTACACCTTC
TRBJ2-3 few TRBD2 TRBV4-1 CASRSLFLAGFTDTQYF TGCGCCAGCAGGTCCCTCTTCCTAGCGGGGTTCACAGATACGCAGTATTTT
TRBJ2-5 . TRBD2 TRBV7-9 CASSLPLTGGKTQYF TGTGCCAGCAGCTTACCCCTCACGGGAGGGAAGACCCAGTACTTC
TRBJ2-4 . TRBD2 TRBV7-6 CATASGTGIQYF TGTGCCACGGCTAGCGGGACTGGCATTCAGTACTTC
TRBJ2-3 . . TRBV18 CASSLFRVSGTDTQYF TGTGCCAGCTCACTATTCCGGGTATCCGGCACAGATACGCAGTATTTT
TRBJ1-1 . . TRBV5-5 CASSFWRQNTEAFF TGTGCCAGCAGCTTTTGGCGGCAGAACACTGAAGCTTTCTTT
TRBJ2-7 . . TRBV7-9 CASSAQGYEQYF TGTGCCAGCAGCGCCCAGGGCTACGAGCAGTACTTC
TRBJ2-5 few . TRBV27 CASSLWANFQETQYF TGTGCCAGCAGTTTATGGGCTAACTTCCAAGAGACCCAGTACTTC
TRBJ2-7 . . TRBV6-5 CASSRPTSSEQYF TGTGCCAGCAGCAGACCAACTAGTTCCGAGCAGTACTTC
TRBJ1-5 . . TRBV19 CASSIEVTGPQHF TGTGCCAGTAGTATAGAGGTCACAGGGCCCCAGCATTTT
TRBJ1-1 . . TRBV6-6 CASSYSRMSEAFF TGTGCCAGCAGTTACTCGAGGATGTCTGAAGCTTTCTTT
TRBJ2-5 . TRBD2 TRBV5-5 CASDLAGEETQYF TGTGCCAGCGACTTAGCGGGAGAGGAGACCCAGTACTTC
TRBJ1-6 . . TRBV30 CAWSVSSNSPLHF TGTGCCTGGAGTGTCTCGTCGAATTCACCCCTCCACTTT
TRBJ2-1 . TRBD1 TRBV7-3 CASSSRTGFNEQFF TGTGCCAGCAGCTCCCGGACAGGCTTCAATGAGCAGTTCTTC
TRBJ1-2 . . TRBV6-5 CASSYSRGGAPYGYTF TGTGCCAGCAGTTACTCAAGGGGAGGGGCCCCCTATGGCTACACCTTC
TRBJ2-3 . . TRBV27 CASSPHSGGARTDTQYF TGTGCCAGCAGTCCCCACTCCGGGGGAGCTCGCACAGATACGCAGTATTTT
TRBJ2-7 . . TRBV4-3 CASSHGGQQGSYEQYF TGCGCCAGCAGCCATGGAGGACAGCAAGGGTCCTACGAGCAGTACTTC
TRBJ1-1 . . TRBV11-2 CASSRTPEAFF TGTGCCAGCAGCCGGACACCTGAAGCTTTCTTT
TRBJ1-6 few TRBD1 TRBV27 CASMGSTGAYNSPLHF TGTGCCAGCATGGGTTCGACAGGGGCCTATAATTCACCCCTCCACTTT
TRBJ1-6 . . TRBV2 CASSESYSPLHF TGTGCCAGCAGTGAATCATATTCACCCCTCCACTTT
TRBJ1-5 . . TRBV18 CASSLGGNNQPQHF TGTGCCAGCTCCCTCGGCGGAAATAATCAGCCCCAGCATTTT
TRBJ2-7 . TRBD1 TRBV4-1 CASSRGWGQTYEQYF TGCGCCAGCAGCCGCGGGTGGGGACAGACGTACGAGCAGTACTTC
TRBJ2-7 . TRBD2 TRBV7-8 CASSLVLAGVYEQYF TGTGCCAGCAGCTTAGTTCTAGCGGGAGTTTACGAGCAGTACTTC